This TCR beta chain derives from a study of blood T cell repertoires in COVID-19. Study overall: Specimens from acute and convalescent COVID-19 originated in the United States, Italy and Spain.

Germline lookup yields CDR1 DFQATT and CDR2 SNEGSKA (reference sequence). CDR3 size: 10 residues. Between the trimmed V and J ends, which lost 6 bases and 7 bases, there was a span of 9 bases. Source study methods: Amplification of reference gene primers was used by the study to estimate nucleated cell counts. Generated by immunoSEQ multiplex PCR, the TCRdb table keeps only in-frame clones and is missing some. Clonal size and the V and J genes are those of that table, whereas D and trimming came from the DNA. In the table there are 200,000 to 250,000 clones, approximately 80% of which are singletons.

Sequenced sample: peripheral blood. This clonotype was sampled from a woman aged 50 to 60 with acute or convalescent COVID-19. The V call is TRBV20-1, the J call TRBJ1-1; D call uncertain. Here the CDR3 DNA reads TGCAGTGCGTCCCGCGTTGAAGCTTTCTTT. It encodes CSASRVEAFF.